This paragraph covers one TCR beta chain sequence. This clone's antigen is unknown. Base qualities are not recorded, but no much larger clone differs from it by a single base. The cohort was made up of about 610 healthy bone marrow donors. Cohort members were all nominally healthy when sampled, although unrecorded immune exposures were likely present. The donor was CMV seronegative and was included in the group of a few hundred seronegative cohort members. Every donor gave a peripheral blood sample, and the peripheral blood mononuclear cells from that sample were used for TCR beta sequencing. Genomic DNA was extracted from the blood cell samples with the Qiagen DNeasy Blood Extraction Kit. Library generation was performed with the immunoSEQ multiplex PCR assay. A mixture of 60 forward primers for TCR Vbeta segments and 13 reverse primers for TCR Jbeta segments was used in the multiplex PCR. The CDR3 region of rearranged TCR beta genes was amplified from genomic DNA by a multiplex PCR assay. The Illumina HiSeq System was used to sequence the amplified TCR beta libraries as 87-base-pair reads. Per the source publication's procedure: Across the 670 or so repertoires, a later analysis counted roughly 77 million unique TCR beta chains, about 10 million of which were shared by at least two donors. Raw reads were error-corrected and collapsed into unique sequences by a nearest-neighbor algorithm in which closely related sequences were merged to remove PCR and sequencing errors. To assign V, D and J gene segments, CDR3 sequences were aligned to IMGT reference sequences. For a sequence to be retained, at least a six-nucleotide match to both a V gene segment and a J gene segment was required. A rearrangement was called productive if the CDR3 had no stop codons and remained in frame with V and J, and every other rearrangement was called non-productive. Following IMGT convention, CDR3 was defined as the stretch from the second conserved V-encoded cysteine up to the conserved J-encoded phenylalanine. In an earlier analysis of around 640 of the donors, sequences lacking an unambiguous match to a single V gene segment were excluded. In an earlier analysis of approximately 550 of the donors, V segments were called functional above 56.7% productive rearrangements and were called segregating when the between-donor standard deviation exceeded 5%. A statistical classification framework was built for diagnosing cytomegalovirus status from the catalog of TCR beta chain sequences. In a later analysis, TCR nucleotide sequences were compared against IMGT/GENE-DB human TR gene sequences so that V and J genes could be assigned. Using the TCRdist pipeline, a later analysis assigned CDR3 sequences along with most-parsimonious VDJ recombination scenarios. In a later analysis, each TCR beta chain was defined by its CDR3 amino acid sequence together with its V-gene family, and reads lacking a unique V-gene family were excluded. As a way to deal with suspected cross-contamination and a sequencing artifact, a later analysis dropped 592 nucleotide sequences that were highly shared and had low generation probability. In a later analysis, a clonal expansion index for each public chain was calculated from normalized within-repertoire ranks of inferred template counts. In a later analysis, generation probabilities were computed with a VDJ recombination model fitted to out-of-frame rearrangements, and the resulting probabilities were checked against IGoR. A later analysis scored TCR-TCR, TCR-HLA and TCR-CMV co-occurrence with hypergeometric tests, applying a repertoire-size bias correction to TCR pairs. In a later analysis, false discovery rates were estimated by permuting HLA or CMV assignments 20 times. In a later analysis, co-occurring TCRs were grouped with DBSCAN, and TCRdist sequence similarity was added when clustering was performed within HLA-allele-positive subsets. Co-occurrence clustering excluded repertoires with fewer than 30,000 or more than 120,000 public chains, plus five with anomalous nucleotide sharing. TCRdb limited this immuneACCESS table to in-frame rearrangements with V and J called. A share of clones is missing; checked studies link under half to unresolved V genes, and the rest is unexplained. V, J and clone size reflect that table, while D and trimming were determined from the DNA. In this sample the table shows around 150,000 clones, more than 70% of which occur a single time. The ten largest clones represent 3% to 3.5% of the sample.

A distance of 7 bases separates the germline ends of V and J, which lose 4 bases and 1 base respectively. In the germline V gene, CDR1 corresponds to SGHTA and CDR2 to FQGNSA. The CDR3 contains 14 residues, cysteine and phenylalanine counted. Only CDR3 DNA is held: 42 bases, read in frame from base 1. The sample originates from a study of cytomegalovirus exposure and HLA in healthy donors (dated by TCRdb to about 2017). At the level of the whole study: According to an earlier analysis of a few hundred of the donors, 150 million to 200 million T cells yielded over 90 million unique TCR beta sequences and less than 300 Gb of sequence data. An earlier analysis of 587 of the donors used high-throughput TCR beta sequencing to judge whether each TCR beta V gene segment behaved as functional or pseudogenic. The later analysis used no new phenotypic data to find candidate immune exposures, relying instead on TCR beta sequences and their occurrence across donors. On average, 235,054 unique TCR beta nucleotide sequences were sequenced per donor among fewer than 500 genotyped donors of the cohort, with around 19% of those sequences being non-productive. To predict cytomegalovirus infection status, the study brought together high-throughput TCR immunosequencing, statistical association of individual TCRs with disease status, and machine learning. A later genetic analysis used genome-wide SNP genotypes for 398 of the 666 donors, treating that subset as a discovery cohort. About 280 gigabases of sequencing data and some 85 million unique TCR sequences were included in an early release covering about 600 HLA-typed donors. The study profiled the T cell repertoires of about 720 subjects by immunosequencing and related them to cytomegalovirus serostatus. A later analysis re-examined previously published TCR beta repertoires from 600 to 700 donors and added high-resolution HLA genotyping to investigate patterns of TCR occurrence. The genetic ancestry cluster associated with self-reported Caucasian donors included about 84% of the roughly 360 genotyped donors. The study aimed to test whether signatures of past pathogen exposure could be identified by cataloging public T cell receptors. HLA typing included class I and class II loci at four-digit resolution. A separate validation cohort of about 110 different subjects was used in addition to the roughly 700-subject first cohort. Typing coverage differed by locus: A, B, C, DRB1 and DQB1 were typed in roughly 620-640 donors, DQA1 in about 510, DPA1 in some 600, and DPB1 in 400 to 490. Roughly 5 DR-DQ haplotypes were handled as single units for association and clustering, since linkage in the cohort was strong. Every discovery cohort repertoire had been produced on one sequencing platform. Donor age, sex, ethnicity and CMV serostatus were collected together with the repertoire data. Here is what the overall study found, with its caveats: In a later analysis, most CMV-associated TCR beta chains were found to appear HLA-restricted, with HLA associations seemingly driven largely by CMV exposure. Because counts were too low, around 18 rarely observed V segments, including chromosome 9 orphons, were left out of the earlier analysis of a few hundred of the donors. A total of fewer than 200 TCR beta chains were listed by the study as associated with cytomegalovirus. The authors suggested that the approach could potentially be generalized to other disease states and immunological phenotypes. The 87-base-pair reads could not distinguish some IMGT-functional V segments, including TRBV6-2 and TRBV6-3, so those segments were excluded. Several of the top co-occurrence clusters appeared to be linked to parvovirus B19, influenza, CMV and Epstein-Barr virus, according to a later analysis. Because HLA typing was unavailable for some donors at each locus, only the typed subset was used in association tests. This cohort had only TCR beta chains sequenced, and the lack of alpha or paired-chain data limited which features could be detected. In a later analysis, HLA-associated TCR beta chains were found to be more clonally expanded and to have lower generation probabilities than equally common non-associated chains. Correlated functional status among segregating V segments might be attributable to linkage disequilibrium, but an unknown experimental factor could not be ruled out. According to a later analysis, TCR association rates differed among HLA loci, with DRB1 alleles showing the most associated TCRs and HLA-C alleles showing the fewest. A later genetic analysis associated a missense DCLRE1C variant with V-gene and J-gene trimming of TCR beta chains, and an independent cohort replicated the association. Assigning TCR associations to individual alleles was difficult when HLA alleles, especially DR and DQ, strongly co-occurred. A further reported finding was that TCR beta sequences accurately predicted the HLA-A and HLA-B alleles for most subjects in the first cohort. In vitro tests confirmed that a few of the cytomegalovirus-associated TCR beta chains recognize cytomegalovirus antigens. For the cohort, immune exposure information was limited to CMV serostatus. In both the original and validation cohorts, the classifier was reported to diagnose cytomegalovirus status with high specificity and sensitivity. In an earlier analysis of around 500 of the donors, most TCR beta V segments appeared in productive rearrangements about 87% or about 30% of the time, broadly matching IMGT annotations. Sequencing depth was assumed to be roughly uniform across donors in the presence/absence analyses, though that assumption may not hold. The sequencing pipeline was judged likely to have produced a cluster of highly shared sequence variants as a technical artifact. Specific HLA alleles were associated with 18,000 or so TCR beta sequences at a false discovery rate of 0.05 in a later analysis. Most TCR sequences were seen in very few donors, while some public TCRs were found in many individuals. A later genetic analysis reported fewer N-insertions in productive TCRs among donors in an Asian-associated ancestry cluster than the approximately 700-donor mean.

The V and J genes are TRBV7-2 and TRBJ2-2; a tentative D match to TRBD1 spans 5 bases. This clonotype was obtained from a middle-aged man in good health and CMV-seronegative. Sequenced sample: PBMCs. CDR3 sequence: CASSYTGNTGELFF. Here is the DNA: TGTGCCAGCAGCTACACAGGGAACACCGGGGAGCTGTTTTTT.